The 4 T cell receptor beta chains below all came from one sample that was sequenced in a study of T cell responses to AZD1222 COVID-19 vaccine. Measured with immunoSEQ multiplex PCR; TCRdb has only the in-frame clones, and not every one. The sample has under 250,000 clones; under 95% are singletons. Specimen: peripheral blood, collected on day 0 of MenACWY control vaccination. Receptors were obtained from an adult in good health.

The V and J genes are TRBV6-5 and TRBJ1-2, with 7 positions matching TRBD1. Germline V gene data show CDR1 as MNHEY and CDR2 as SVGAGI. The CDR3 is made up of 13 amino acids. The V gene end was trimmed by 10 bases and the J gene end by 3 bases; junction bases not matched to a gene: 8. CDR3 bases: TGTGCCATCCAAGGGGGCCGGGACTATGGCTACACCTTC. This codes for CAIQGGRDYGYTF.

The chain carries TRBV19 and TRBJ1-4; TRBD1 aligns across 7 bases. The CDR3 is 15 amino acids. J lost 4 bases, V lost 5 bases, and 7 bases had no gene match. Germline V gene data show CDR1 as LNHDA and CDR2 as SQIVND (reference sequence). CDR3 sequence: CASSRQGFGNEKLFF. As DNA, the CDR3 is TGTGCCAGTAGTCGACAGGGATTTGGTAATGAAAAACTGTTTTTT.

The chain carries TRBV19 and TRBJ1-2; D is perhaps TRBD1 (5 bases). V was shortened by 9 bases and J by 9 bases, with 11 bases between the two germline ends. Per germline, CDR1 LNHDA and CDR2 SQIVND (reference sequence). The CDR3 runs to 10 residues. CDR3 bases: TGTGCCAGAGACAGCGATAGCTACACCTTC. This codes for CARDSDSYTF. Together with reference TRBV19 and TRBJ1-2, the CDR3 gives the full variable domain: DGGITQSPKYLFRKEGQNVTLSCEQNLNHDAMYWYRQDPGQGLRLIYYSQIVNDFQKGDIAEGYSVSREKKESFPLTVTSAQKNPTAFYLCARDSDSYTFGSGTRLTVV.

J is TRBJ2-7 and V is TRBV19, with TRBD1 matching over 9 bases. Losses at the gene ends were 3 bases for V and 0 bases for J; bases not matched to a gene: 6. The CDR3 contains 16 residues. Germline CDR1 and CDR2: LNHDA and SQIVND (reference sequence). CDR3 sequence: CASSMYGQGPSYEQYF. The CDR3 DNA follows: TGTGCCAGTAGTATGTATGGACAGGGGCCCTCCTACGAGCAGTACTTC.